This T cell receptor beta chain originates from a study of cytomegalovirus exposure and HLA in healthy donors. Study-wide results and limits: In a later analysis, TCR beta V- and J-gene trimming showed a link to a missense DCLRE1C variant.

A word on this clone: Its antigen is as yet unknown. Germline and junction disagree at one end, which may indicate a read error.

Use of 60 Vbeta and 13 Jbeta primers characterized the PCR. Only in-frame clones appear in the TCRdb table, and some are missing; sequencing was by immunoSEQ multiplex PCR. The table lists under 200,000 clones, 65% to 85% of them singletons. Germline CDR1 reads MGHRA; CDR2 reads YSYEKL. This CDR3 region has 15 residues. This clonotype originated in a male donor in good health and CMV-seropositive. The sequenced material came from PBMCs. The chain carries TRBV4-1 and TRBJ1-2; 9 positions agree with TRBD1. CDR3 sequence: CASSQEGTGPHGYTF. CDR3 DNA sequence: TGTGCCAGCAGCCAAGAAGGGACAGGGCCCCATGGCTACACCTTC.